The 18 T cell receptor beta chains below come from one sample, sequenced in a study of cytomegalovirus exposure and HLA in healthy donors. Profiled with immunoSEQ multiplex PCR; TCRdb holds only in-frame clones, not every one. In the table there are some 250,000 clones, around 87% of which are singletons. The specimen sequenced was PBMCs. These receptors all come from a woman aged 25-40 years in good health and CMV-seropositive.

V is TRBV5-1 and J is TRBJ2-2; 7 bases map to TRBD1. Germline values: CDR1 SGHRS, CDR2 YFSETQ. CDR3 length equals 15 residues. Losses at the gene ends were 4 bases for V and 2 bases for J; bases not matched to a gene: 5. CDR3: CASSRDRENTGELFF. DNA of the CDR3: TGCGCCAGCAGCCGGGACAGAGAAAACACCGGGGAGCTGTTTTTT.

The chain carries TRBV25-1 and TRBJ2-1; D is undetermined. The CDR3 is made up of 11 amino acids. V was shortened by 2 bases and J by 10 bases, with 6 bases between the two germline ends. Germline V gene data show CDR1 as MGHDK and CDR2 as SYGVNS. CDR3 residues: CASSEEVEQFF. The CDR3 region has the DNA TGTGCCAGCAGTGAAGAGGTCGAGCAGTTCTTC.

The chain is built from TRBV5-1 and TRBJ2-2; 12 bases map to TRBD2. This CDR3 comprises 15 residues. The trim removed 4 bases at V and 7 bases at J, leaving 5 bases unmatched. Germline CDR1 reads SGHRS; CDR2 reads YFSETQ. The CDR3 region is CASSLGTSGYGELFF. CDR3 DNA sequence: TGCGCCAGCAGCCTAGGGACTAGCGGGTACGGGGAGCTGTTTTTT.

This chain uses TRBV5-4 with TRBJ2-7; 8 nucleotides agree with TRBD2. The CDR3 is made up of 13 amino acids. Losses at the gene ends were 4 bases for V and 2 bases for J; bases not matched to a gene: 2. Germline CDR1 SGHNT, CDR2 YYREEE (reference sequence). DNA of the CDR3: TGTGCCAGCAGCATGGGACTAGCCTACGAGCAGTACTTC. Its protein product is CASSMGLAYEQYF.

The chain links TRBV5-1 to TRBJ1-1; D may be TRBD1 (5 bases). V was clipped by 2 bases and J by 2 bases, with 10 bases between them. Germline values: CDR1 SGHRS, CDR2 YFSETQ. This CDR3 is 14 amino acids long. This CDR3 is CASSLQVANTEAFF. The CDR3 DNA reads as TGCGCCAGCAGCTTACAGGTAGCTAACACTGAAGCTTTCTTT. Combining the CDR3 with reference TRBV5-1 and TRBJ1-1 gives the whole variable domain KAGVTQTPRYLIKTRGQQVTLSCSPISGHRSVSWYQQTPGQGLQFLFEYFSETQRNKGNFPGRFSGRQFSNSRSEMNVSTLELGDSALYLCASSLQVANTEAFFGQGTRLTVV.

The chain couples TRBV27 to TRBJ2-5, with 8 positions matching TRBD2. The CDR3 is 13 amino acids. CDR1 MNHEY and CDR2 SMNVEV come from the germline V gene (reference sequence). With 7 bases clipped from V and 3 bases from J, the junction kept 4 bases outside the gene matches. The DNA for the CDR3 is TGTGCCAGCAAAGCACTAGCGGAAGAGACCCAGTACTTC. Protein sequence: CASKALAEETQYF.

The chain combines TRBV5-6 with TRBJ2-7; 10 nucleotides agree with TRBD2. The CDR3 contains 14 residues. Germline loops: CDR1 SGHDT, CDR2 YYEEEE. V was pared by 4 bases and J by 6 bases, with 7 bases of the junction left unmatched. Here the CDR3 reads CASSTGLAVGEQYF. The CDR3 DNA reads TGTGCCAGCAGCACCGGACTAGCGGTGGGCGAGCAGTACTTC.

The chain combines TRBV30 with TRBJ2-3; 11 positions match TRBD2. The ends lost 1 base at V and 6 bases at J; junction bases unmatched: 3. The CDR3 contains 14 residues. Germline V gene lookup returns CDR1 GTSNPN and CDR2 SVGIG (reference sequence). CDR3 sequence: CAWSEASGRDTQYF. The DNA for the CDR3 is TGTGCCTGGAGTGAGGCTAGCGGGAGGGATACGCAGTATTTT. Full variable domain (rest looked up from reference TRBV30 and TRBJ2-3): SQTIHQWPATLVQPVGSPLSLECTVEGTSNPNLYWYRQAAGRGLQLLFYSVGIGQISSEVPQNLSASRPQDRQFILSSKKLLLSDSGFYLCAWSEASGRDTQYFGPGTRLTVL.

The chain uses TRBV30 and TRBJ1-4; weak D call: TRBD1 (6 bases). Trimming pared 4 bases from V and 1 base from J, leaving 13 bases between. This CDR3 has 15 residues. Germline CDR1 GTSNPN, CDR2 SVGIG (reference sequence). DNA for the CDR3: TGTGCCTGGACCGGGACAACGCGAACTAATGAAAAACTGTTTTTT. Translation gives CAWTGTTRTNEKLFF.

This rearrangement joins TRBV18 to TRBJ2-5; the D gene is possibly TRBD2 (6 bases). Germline values: CDR1 KGHSH, CDR2 LQKENI. V was cut by 3 bases and J by 1 base, with 15 bases left in between. The CDR3 runs 16 residues. CDR3 bases: TGTGCCAGCTCACCCGGGACTCTTCCCCCCCAAGAGACCCAGTACTTC. Its protein is CASSPGTLPPQETQYF.

The chain joins TRBV18 to TRBJ1-4, with 8 positions matching TRBD1. The junction had 5 bases not matched to a gene; V was cut back by 2 bases and J by 0 bases. Germline CDR1 is KGHSH and CDR2 is LQKENI. CDR3 length equals 17 residues. The CDR3 nucleotides are TGTGCCAGCTCACCATACAGGGGGACGACAACTAATGAAAAACTGTTTTTT. It codes for CASSPYRGTTTNEKLFF.

The chain couples TRBV7-9 to TRBJ2-1, with a possible D match to TRBD2 (5 bases). The CDR3 runs 15 residues. Germline CDR1 and CDR2: SEHNR and FQNEAQ (reference sequence). V lost 1 base to trimming and J lost 7 bases, with 14 bases between them. The CDR3 DNA is TGTGCCAGCAGCTTAGGCGAGGGCCTTATGAATGAGCAGTTCTTC. It codes for CASSLGEGLMNEQFF. Supplemented by reference TRBV7-9 and TRBJ2-1, the full variable domain reads DTGVSQNPRHKITKRGQNVTFRCDPISEHNRLYWYRQTLGQGPEFLTYFQNEAQLEKSRLLSDRFSAERPKGSFSTLEIQRTEQGDSAMYLCASSLGEGLMNEQFFGPGTRLTVL.

The J gene is TRBJ1-2, the V gene TRBV7-6; 9 bases align to TRBD1. The germline V gene encodes CDR1 SGHVS and CDR2 FNYEAQ. This CDR3 contains 13 residues. Trimming took 6 bases from V and 6 from J; bases not matched to a gene: 5. The CDR3 region has the DNA TGTGCCAGCAGTTCCGGGACAGGGCATGGCTACACCTTC. Its translation: CASSSGTGHGYTF.

V and J are TRBV19 and TRBJ1-1; no clear D. V gave up 5 bases and J gave up 1 base, with 14 bases separating them. Germline CDR1 reads LNHDA; CDR2 reads SQIVND (reference sequence). The CDR3 contains 15 residues. As DNA, the CDR3 is TGTGCCAGTAGTTATCGAAGTGGAGGGAACACTGAAGCTTTCTTT. Its translation is CASSYRSGGNTEAFF.

This chain connects TRBV7-6 to TRBJ2-1; 8 bases are shared with TRBD2. Germline CDR1 SGHVS, CDR2 FNYEAQ. The CDR3 spans 16 residues. V lost 1 base to trimming and J lost 3 bases; unmatched junction nucleotides: 5. The CDR3 DNA sequence: TGTGCCAGCAGCTTAGTATTGACTAGCGACTACAATGAGCAGTTCTTC. As protein: CASSLVLTSDYNEQFF.

The chain combines TRBV5-1 with TRBJ1-1, with D perhaps TRBD1 (5 bases). Germline CDR1 reads SGHRS; CDR2 reads YFSETQ. The CDR3 has 13 amino acids. Trimming took 2 bases from V and 3 from J, leaving 8 bases between them. This chain's CDR3 is CASSFSGDTEAFF. The DNA for the CDR3 is TGCGCCAGCAGCTTCTCGGGGGACACTGAAGCTTTCTTT.

The V call is TRBV7-8, the J call TRBJ2-2, with D tentatively TRBD2 (8 bases). CDR3 size: 18 residues. V was cut by 2 bases and J by 7 bases, with 23 bases left in between. From germline, CDR1 is SGHVS and CDR2 FQNEAQ. The CDR3 is CASSLPRAGGQGGGELFF. CDR3 in DNA: TGTGCCAGCAGCTTACCCCGGGCGGGAGGCCAGGGGGGCGGGGAGCTGTTTTTT.

The V call is TRBV18, the J call TRBJ2-7; a weak D match, TRBD1 (5 bases). Germline V gives CDR1 KGHSH, CDR2 LQKENI. Trimming took 3 bases from V and 6 from J, leaving 9 bases between them. This CDR3 has 12 amino acids. DNA for the CDR3: TGTGCCAGCTCACCGCCAGGGCTCGAGCAGTACTTC. The encoded protein is CASSPPGLEQYF.